This T cell receptor beta chain came from a study of vaccination effects on CD4 cells after COVID-19. Sequencing was performed with immunoSEQ multiplex PCR; in TCRdb, only in-frame clones are kept and a portion is missing. The sample holds roughly 42,000 clones, more than 65% seen once. Study-level results: Cross-reaction with common cold coronaviruses was seen in only 1 of 255 vaccine-induced clones from healthy vaccinees.

V was shortened by 6 bases and J by 1 base, with 4 bases between the two germline ends. Germline-derived CDR1 and CDR2 are SQVTM and ANQGSEA. This CDR3 region has 12 residues. Using viral peptide pools, the ViraFEST assay grew out antigen-specific CD4+ T cells prior to sequencing. Subsequent to roughly 9 days of culture, CD4+ T cells were isolated. Previously uninfected by SARS-CoV-2, the vaccine recipients also showed negative nucleocapsid antibodies. A note on this clone: Antigen: not known.

This receptor was identified in a human donor who received a COVID-19 vaccine. Sample: CD4+ T cells from PBMCs cultured with HCoV-NL63 spike peptides, taken before COVID-19 vaccination. V and J are TRBV29-1 and TRBJ2-6; D is ambiguous. The CDR3, as DNA: TGCAGCGTATTTTCTGGGGCCAACGTCCTGACTTTC. Amino acids: CSVFSGANVLTF. Complete variable domain (other parts from reference TRBV29-1 and TRBJ2-6): SAVISQKPSRDICQRGTSLTIQCQVDSQVTMMFWYRQQPGQSLTLIATANQGSEATYESGFVIDKFPISRPNLTFSTLTVSNMSPEDSSIYLCSVFSGANVLTFGAGSRLTVL.